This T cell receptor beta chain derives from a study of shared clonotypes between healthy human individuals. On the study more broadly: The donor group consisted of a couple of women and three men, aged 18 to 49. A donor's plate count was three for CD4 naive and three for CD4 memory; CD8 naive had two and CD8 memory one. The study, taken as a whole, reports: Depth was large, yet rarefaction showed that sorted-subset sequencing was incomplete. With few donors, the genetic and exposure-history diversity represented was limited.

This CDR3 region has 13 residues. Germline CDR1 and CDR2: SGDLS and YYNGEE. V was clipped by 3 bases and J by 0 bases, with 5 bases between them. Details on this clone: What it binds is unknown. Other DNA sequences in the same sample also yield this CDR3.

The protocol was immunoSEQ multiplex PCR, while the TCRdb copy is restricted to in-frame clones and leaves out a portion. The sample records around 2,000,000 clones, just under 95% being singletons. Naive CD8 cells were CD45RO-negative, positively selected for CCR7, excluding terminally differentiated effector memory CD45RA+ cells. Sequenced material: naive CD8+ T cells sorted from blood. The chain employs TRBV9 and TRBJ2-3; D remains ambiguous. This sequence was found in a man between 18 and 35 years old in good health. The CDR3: CASSGLSTDTQYF. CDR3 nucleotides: TGTGCCAGCAGCGGCCTTAGCACAGATACGCAGTATTTT.